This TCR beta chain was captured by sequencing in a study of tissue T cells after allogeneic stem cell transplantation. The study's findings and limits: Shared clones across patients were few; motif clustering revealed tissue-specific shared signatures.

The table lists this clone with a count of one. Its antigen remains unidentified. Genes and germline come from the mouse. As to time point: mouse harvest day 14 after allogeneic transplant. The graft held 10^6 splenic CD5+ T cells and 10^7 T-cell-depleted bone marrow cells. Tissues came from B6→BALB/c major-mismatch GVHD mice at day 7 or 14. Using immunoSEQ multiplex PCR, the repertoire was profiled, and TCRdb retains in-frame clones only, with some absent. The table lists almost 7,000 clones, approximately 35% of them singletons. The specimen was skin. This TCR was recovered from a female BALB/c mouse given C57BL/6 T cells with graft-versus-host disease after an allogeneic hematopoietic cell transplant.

CDR3 protein: CASSPNTEVFF. Incomplete CDR3 DNA: TGTGCCAGCAGCCCAAACACAGAAGTCTTC. V is TRBV3 and J is TRBJ1-1; D gene ambiguous. Read sequence stops 1 residue before the CDR3 end, and the germline J gene provides the missing end. CDR1 is SNHLY and CDR2 is FYNGKV in the germline V gene (reference sequence). CDR3 size: 11 residues. V was pared by 5 bases and J by 0 bases, with 1 base between.